The rows below give T cell receptor beta chains drawn from one sample of a study of T cells after yellow fever vaccination. One entry per CDR3 protein, called by TCRdb with MiXCR from the 5' RACE reads. The profile covers hundreds of thousands of distinct CDR3 sequences, with over 3.5% appearing a single time and 20% to 25% taken by the ten largest. Here the sequenced sample was PBMCs, taken 5 days after the yellow fever booster vaccination. Receptor source: a man aged 18 to 30 who received the YFV17D yellow fever vaccine. The CDR3 runs from the conserved cysteine through the conserved F or W. A D gene is named only where the DNA matches it firmly. Rows may omit the clone size; those that give it use once, few, many or a size class.

v_call	clone_size	d_call	j_call	cdr3_nt	cdr3_aa
TRBV19	-	TRBD1	TRBJ2-3	TGTGCCAGTAGTACGGGGACAGACCTCACAGATACGCAGTATTTT	CASSTGTDLTDTQYF
TRBV15	few	-	TRBJ2-3	TGTGCCACCAGCAGGAGAAGGGTGACCACAGATACGCAGTATTTT	CATSRRRVTTDTQYF
TRBV5-6	few	-	TRBJ2-1	TGTGCCAGCAGCGACAGATTGGGGGGAAGTTACAATGAGCAGTTCTTC	CASSDRLGGSYNEQFF
TRBV7-2	few	TRBD1	TRBJ2-5	TGTGCCAGCAGCGTACAGGGGGCGGGAGAGACCCAGTACTTC	CASSVQGAGETQYF
TRBV4-3	many	-	TRBJ1-6	TGCGCCAGCAGCCCGACCTACAAGGATTCACCCCTCCACTTT	CASSPTYKDSPLHF
TRBV5-1	few	TRBD2	TRBJ2-3	TGCGCCAGCAGCTTGGTCCTAGCGGGGGATGTTTCAGATACGCAGTATTTT	CASSLVLAGDVSDTQYF
TRBV6-5	many	-	TRBJ2-2	TGTGCCAGCAGCCTCGGACCCGCCACCGGGGAGCTGTTTTTT	CASSLGPATGELFF
TRBV5-1	-	TRBD1	TRBJ1-6	TGCGCCAGCAGCTTGGGGGCTACAGGGGGTTCACCCCTCCACTTT	CASSLGATGGSPLHF
TRBV2	few	TRBD1	TRBJ1-4	TGTGCCAGCAGCGGGACAGGAGATGAAAAACTGTTTTTT	CASSGTGDEKLFF
TRBV7-2	many	TRBD2	TRBJ2-3	TGTGCCAGCCGAGAGCGGGGGAGCACAGATACGCAGTATTTT	CASRERGSTDTQYF
TRBV24-1	many	-	TRBJ2-2	TGTGCCACCAGTGAACCCAGGGTATCCGGGGAGCTGTTTTTT	CATSEPRVSGELFF
TRBV28	many	-	TRBJ2-1	TGTGCCAGCAGCCTTTTGAACAATGAGCAGTTCTTC	CASSLLNNEQFF
TRBV5-1	many	-	TRBJ2-3	TGCGCCAGCAGCTTGGGTCAGACCACAGATACGCAGTATTTT	CASSLGQTTDTQYF
TRBV4-1	few	TRBD1	TRBJ2-2	TGCGCCAGCAACGATCGACAGGGGAACACCGGGGAGCTGTTTTTT	CASNDRQGNTGELFF
TRBV18	-	-	TRBJ1-6	TGTGCCAGCTCACGGGGGCTTAGGAATTCACCCCTCCACTTT	CASSRGLRNSPLHF
TRBV5-6	-	-	TRBJ1-2	TGTGCCAGCAGCCGTCAAGGGGGAGGCTACACCTTC	CASSRQGGGYTF
TRBV2	-	TRBD1	TRBJ1-1	TGTGCCAGCAGCCTCGGGACAGGGGAAGGCGCTGAAGCTTTCTTT	CASSLGTGEGAEAFF
TRBV4-1	few	-	TRBJ1-6	TGCGCCAGCAGCCAAGAGGAGGTCCCGAGAAATTCACCCCTCCACTTT	CASSQEEVPRNSPLHF
TRBV29-1	few	TRBD1	TRBJ2-3	TGCAGCGTTGAGGGGGACAGGGAGCCAGATACGCAGTATTTT	CSVEGDREPDTQYF
TRBV18	-	-	TRBJ1-1	TGTGCCAGCTCACCCTCCGGGGAGAGTGAAGCTTTCTTT	CASSPSGESEAFF
TRBV12-3/TRBV12-4	many	TRBD1	TRBJ2-3	TGTGCCAGCAGTTTCGTAGTAGGGGGCGCAGATACGCAGTATTTT	CASSFVVGGADTQYF
TRBV6-5	few	TRBD1	TRBJ2-7	TGTGCCAGCAGGCGCAGTTGGGACAGGGTATACTACGAGCAGTACTTC	CASRRSWDRVYYEQYF
TRBV6-6	many	-	TRBJ2-2	TGTGCCAGCAGTTACTCGCCCGGGGAGCTGTTTTTT	CASSYSPGELFF
TRBV14	-	-	TRBJ1-3	TGTGCCAGCAGCCAAGTCCGGGACACCATATATTTT	CASSQVRDTIYF
TRBV11-2	few	-	TRBJ2-1	TGTGCCAGCAGCCCCAGGGGACGGGACAATGAGCAGTTCTTC	CASSPRGRDNEQFF
TRBV19	few	-	TRBJ1-6	TGTGCCAGTAGTGTAGACCTTCGTAGTAGGGATTCACCCCTCCACTTT	CASSVDLRSRDSPLHF
TRBV7-2	-	TRBD2	TRBJ2-1	TGTGCCAGCAGCCGACCTGGAGCGGGGGGGAATGAGCAGTTCTTC	CASSRPGAGGNEQFF
TRBV5-1	few	-	TRBJ2-7	TGCGCCAGCACCTGGGACTTCAACTACGAGCAGTACTTC	CASTWDFNYEQYF
TRBV7-2	many	-	TRBJ2-3	TGTGCCAGCAGATACTTAGGAAGTACGCAGTATTTT	CASRYLGSTQYF
TRBV5-4	-	TRBD2	TRBJ2-1	TGTGCCAGCAGGAAGGGACTAGCGGATAGCTCCTACAATGAGCAGTTCTTC	CASRKGLADSSYNEQFF
TRBV29-1	-	-	TRBJ2-3	TGCAGCGTTGAACTGTCAGGAGATACGCAGTATTTT	CSVELSGDTQYF
TRBV7-2	-	-	TRBJ2-1	TGTGCCAGCAGCCTATCACGCCAGTCCTACAATGAGCAGTTCTTC	CASSLSRQSYNEQFF
TRBV11-2	few	TRBD2	TRBJ2-2	TGTGCCAGCAGCTCCTCCGGGACTAGCAGACCCGGGGAGCTGTTTTTT	CASSSSGTSRPGELFF
TRBV12-3/TRBV12-4	many	-	TRBJ1-1	TGTGCCAGCATCCGGGAAGTGGGGACTGAAGCTTTCTTT	CASIREVGTEAFF
TRBV6-4	many	-	TRBJ2-7	TGTGCCAGCACCATAAGGGGGACCTACGAGCAGTACTTC	CASTIRGTYEQYF
TRBV6-2/TRBV6-3	many	TRBD1	TRBJ1-1	TGTGCCAGCAGCCCGGACAGGGGGCTTAACACTGAAGCTTTCTTT	CASSPDRGLNTEAFF
TRBV7-2	few	TRBD2	TRBJ2-1	TGTGCCAGCAGCTCAGAGAGCGGGGGTTACAATGAGCAGTTCTTC	CASSSESGGYNEQFF
TRBV7-9	few	-	TRBJ1-6	TGTGCCAGCAGGCCTCCCCGGAATTCACCCCTCCACTTT	CASRPPRNSPLHF
TRBV2	-	TRBD1	TRBJ1-2	TGTGCCAGCAGTGACCCCGGGACAGGAGGTGGCTATGGCTACACCTTC	CASSDPGTGGGYGYTF
TRBV27	few	-	TRBJ1-1	TGTGCCAGCAGTTTATCGGCAGTCCTCACTGAAGCTTTCTTT	CASSLSAVLTEAFF
TRBV30	-	-	TRBJ1-4	TGTGCCGGGGTGGCTCCCCCTATTGCAACTAATGAAAAACTGTTTTTT	CAGVAPPIATNEKLFF
TRBV11-2	many	TRBD2	TRBJ2-1	TGTGCCAGCAGCTTAGTATCTAGCGGGGGGGTAAATGAGCAGTTCTTC	CASSLVSSGGVNEQFF
TRBV6-6	-	-	TRBJ1-2	TGTGCCAGCACCTCTCGGGATACCTATGGCTACACCTTC	CASTSRDTYGYTF
TRBV7-2	few	-	TRBJ1-1	TGTGCCAGCAGCTTACGGAACCCGAACACTGAAGCTTTCTTT	CASSLRNPNTEAFF
TRBV7-8	-	-	TRBJ1-6	TGTGCCAGCAGCTTATGGGGGGATTCACCCCTCCACTTT	CASSLWGDSPLHF
TRBV5-4	-	TRBD2	TRBJ2-1	TGTGCCAGCAGCTTGACGGGCCGGGGGGGCCAAGGTGCTGAGCAGTTCTTC	CASSLTGRGGQGAEQFF
TRBV14	many	TRBD1	TRBJ2-1	TGTGCCAGCAGCCAAATGACGGGACAGAGCTCCTACAATGAGCAGTTCTTC	CASSQMTGQSSYNEQFF
TRBV5-1	few	-	TRBJ2-5	TGCGCCACCCGTACAGGATCCGGGGTCAGGTCGTTGGAGACCCAGTACTTC	CATRTGSGVRSLETQYF
TRBV15	-	-	TRBJ1-1	TGTGCCACCAGCAGAGATCGTGCGGCAACTGAAGCTTTCTTT	CATSRDRAATEAFF
TRBV5-1	few	TRBD1	TRBJ2-2	TGCGCCAGCAGCTTTTCGGGACAGGGAAACACCGGGGAGCTGTTTTTT	CASSFSGQGNTGELFF
TRBV20-1	-	TRBD1	TRBJ1-1	TGCAGTGCCTCAGGGGGGCGGGTTATGAACACTGAAGCTTTCTTT	CSASGGRVMNTEAFF
TRBV7-8	many	-	TRBJ2-3	TGTGCCAGCCACCACCAGGGGAAACACAAGAACCGCACAGATACGCAGTATTTT	CASHHQGKHKNRTDTQYF
TRBV13	-	-	TRBJ2-1	TGTGCCAGCAGCTTCGACCGAGCGGCACAGGAGAGCAATGAGCAGTTCTTC	CASSFDRAAQESNEQFF
TRBV14	few	-	TRBJ1-1	TGTGCCAGCAGCCGGCCCGCAGGGTCAGAAGCTTTCTTT	CASSRPAGSEAFF